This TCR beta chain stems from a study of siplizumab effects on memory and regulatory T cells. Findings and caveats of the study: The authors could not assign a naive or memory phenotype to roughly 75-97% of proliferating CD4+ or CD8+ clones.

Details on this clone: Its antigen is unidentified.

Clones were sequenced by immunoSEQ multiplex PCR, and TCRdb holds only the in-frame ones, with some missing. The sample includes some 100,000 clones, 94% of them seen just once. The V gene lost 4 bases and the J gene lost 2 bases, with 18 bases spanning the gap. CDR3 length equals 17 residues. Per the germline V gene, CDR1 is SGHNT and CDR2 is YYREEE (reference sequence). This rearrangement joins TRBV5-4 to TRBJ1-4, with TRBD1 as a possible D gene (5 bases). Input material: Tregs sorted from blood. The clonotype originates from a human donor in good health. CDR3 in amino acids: CASSPGNIRATNEKLFF. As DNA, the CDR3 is TGTGCCAGCAGCCCTGGCAACATCAGGGCCACTAATGAAAAACTGTTTTTT.